Sequencing of this T cell receptor beta chain was carried out in a study of blood T cells in healthy people across ages. The wider study: Per two T cells, about one barcoded beta molecule was captured through template switching.

General study points: Age brought a roughly linear fall in TCR beta diversity measured per million T cells.

A second PCR of about 6 to 11 cycles used a sample-barcoded 5' primer and a J-beta primer mix. TCRdb independently ran MiXCR on the 5' RACE reads; one entry per CDR3 protein. The repertoire holds about 970,000 distinct CDR3 sequences, with roughly 51% as singletons. The CDR3 consists of 15 residues. Looked up from germline, CDR1 is KGHSH and CDR2 is LQKENI. V was pared by 4 bases and J by 0 bases, with 5 bases of the junction left unmatched. Aged about 6 to 90, donors were systemically healthy Caucasians from Russia. Only a few counts were recorded for this clonotype. The antigen remains unidentified. The specimen sequenced was blood. V gene TRBV18 combines with J gene TRBJ2-7; 8 bases agree with TRBD2. The sequence derives from a woman aged 60 to 75 in good health. CDR3 loop: CASSLDSGNSYEQYF. Here the CDR3 DNA reads TGTGCCAGCTCACTTGATAGCGGGAACTCCTACGAGCAGTACTTC.